Given below is one T cell receptor beta chain in context. Generated by immunoSEQ multiplex PCR, the TCRdb table keeps only in-frame clones and is missing some. The repertoire has about 15,000 clones, 80% of them found once; the top ten carry roughly 18%. Germline assignment: CDR1 MDHEN and CDR2 SYDVKM. The CDR3 contains 14 residues. Trimming removed 3 bases at V and 4 bases at J, with 12 bases between. The source of the sample is a study of graft-versus-host responses after intestinal transplantation. Graft-derived tissue was subjected to processing to liberate intraepithelial and lamina propria lymphocytes.

This specimen consisted of ileum tissue, obtained about 14 weeks after intestinal transplant. This clonotype was obtained from a human patient who received an intestinal transplant, so some T cells may come from the graft donor. V and J are TRBV28 and TRBJ2-5; D is ambiguous. The CDR3 loop reads CASSFYGSGETQYF. The CDR3 coding sequence is TGTGCCAGCAGTTTTTACGGGTCGGGAGAGACCCAGTACTTC.